This T cell receptor (beta chain) was found in a study of graft-versus-host responses after intestinal transplantation. Study context: Induction using anti-thymocyte globulin, followed by tacrolimus and steroids for approximately 3 years, was given to all recipients. Overall study results and limits: Early declines in HvG clones that occurred post-transplant were associated with peak circulating GvH clone levels. Analysis identified GvH clones in recipient marrow, with some appearing first in ileum or blood. Where graft-donor T cell macrochimerism was present, patients had high graft-versus-host to host-versus-graft clonal ratios in allografts.

Measured with immunoSEQ multiplex PCR; TCRdb has only the in-frame clones, and not every one. This table holds 80,000 to 95,000 clones, around 90% found once. The V gene's germline CDR1 is SGHRS and CDR2 YFSETQ. V shed 4 bases and J 4 bases; nucleotides not matched to a gene: 7. This CDR3 is built from 14 residues. A note on this clone: Its antigen is currently unknown.

Sequenced here: unstimulated CD8+ T cells sorted from spleen or lymph node cells, sampled before intestinal transplant. The V and J genes are TRBV5-1 and TRBJ1-2; 7 bases align to TRBD1. The TCR comes from a human donor who received an intestinal transplant. In DNA form, the CDR3 reads TGCGCCAGCAGCCAACAGGGGACACCCTATGGCTACACCTTC. Its translation is CASSQQGTPYGYTF.